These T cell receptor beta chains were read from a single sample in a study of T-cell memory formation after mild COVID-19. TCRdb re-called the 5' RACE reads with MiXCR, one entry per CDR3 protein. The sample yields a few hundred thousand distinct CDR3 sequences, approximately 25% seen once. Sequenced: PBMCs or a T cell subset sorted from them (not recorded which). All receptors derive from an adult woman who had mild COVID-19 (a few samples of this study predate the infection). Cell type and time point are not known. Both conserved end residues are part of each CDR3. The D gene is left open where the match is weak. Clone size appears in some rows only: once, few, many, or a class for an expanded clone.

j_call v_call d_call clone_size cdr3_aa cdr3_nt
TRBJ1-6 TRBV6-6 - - CASRTPTNNSPLHF TGTGCCAGCCGGACCCCCACTAATAATTCACCCCTCCACTTT
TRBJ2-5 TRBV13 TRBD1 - CASSLGVPRTGRNSETQYF TGTGCCAGCAGCTTAGGAGTACCTAGGACAGGGCGGAACTCGGAGACCCAGTACTTC
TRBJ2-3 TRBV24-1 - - CATSEISGLTDTQYF TGTGCCACCAGTGAGATTAGCGGACTCACAGATACGCAGTATTTT
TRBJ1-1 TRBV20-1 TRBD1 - CSARGQGTAAEAFF TGCAGTGCTAGGGGACAGGGGACCGCCGCTGAAGCTTTCTTT
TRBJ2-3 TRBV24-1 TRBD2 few CATSDPQAGMTDTQYF TGTGCCACCAGTGACCCCCAAGCGGGAATGACAGATACGCAGTATTTT
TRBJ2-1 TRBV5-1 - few CASSPQGREQSYNEQFF TGCGCCAGCAGCCCCCAGGGGCGGGAGCAGTCCTACAATGAGCAGTTCTTC
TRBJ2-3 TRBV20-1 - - CSASRGTEAYF TGCAGTGCTAGTCGCGGGACTGAGGCGTATTTT
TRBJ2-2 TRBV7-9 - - CASSDTGTPGELFF TGTGCCAGCAGCGATACAGGGACCCCCGGGGAGCTGTTTTTT
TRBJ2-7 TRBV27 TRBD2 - CASSIAGVYEQYF TGTGCCAGCAGTATAGCGGGAGTCTACGAGCAGTACTTC
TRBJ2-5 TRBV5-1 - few CASSSLWGQETQYF TGCGCCAGCAGCTCACTATGGGGACAAGAGACCCAGTACTTC
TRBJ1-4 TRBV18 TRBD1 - CASSPDGDRFNEKLFF TGTGCCAGCTCACCCGACGGGGACAGGTTTAATGAAAAACTGTTTTTT
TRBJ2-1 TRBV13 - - CASSREGQEGQFF TGTGCCAGCAGCCGGGAGGGACAGGAAGGGCAGTTCTTC
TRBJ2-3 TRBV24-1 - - CATSDSTGRSTDTQYF TGTGCCACCAGTGATTCGACAGGGAGGAGCACAGATACGCAGTATTTT
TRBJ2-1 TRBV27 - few CASRLGGAHHNEQFF TGTGCCAGCAGGCTAGGGGGAGCCCACCACAATGAGCAGTTCTTC
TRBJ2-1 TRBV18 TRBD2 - CASSPSSGNGYEQFF TGTGCCAGCTCACCTTCTAGCGGGAACGGGTATGAGCAGTTCTTC